One sample yielded the 5 T cell receptor beta chains listed below, sequenced in a study of T cell repertoires in cytomegalovirus infection. No antigen has been assigned to these receptors. TCRdb re-analysed the reads in MiXCR, keeping a single row per CDR3 protein. The data show under 500,000 distinct CDR3 sequences, roughly 43% seen once. The sequenced sample was cultured PBMCs, obtained from culture after CMV antigen stimulation. The receptors derive from a human donor in good health (CMV status not recorded). Some clones in this sample may be carry-over from other donors' samples.

This clonotype showed up many times. This rearrangement joins TRBV7-2 to TRBJ2-7, with TRBD1 matching over 9 bases. Germline loops: CDR1 SGHTA, CDR2 FQGNSA. J gave up 3 bases and V 4 bases, and 7 bases lay outside the gene matches. This CDR3 contains 15 residues. The CDR3 DNA is TGTGCCAGCAGCTGGGACAGGGTCAATCTCTACGAGCAGTACTTC. This gives the protein CASSWDRVNLYEQYF.

The count of this clonotype is one. The gene calls are TRBV28 and TRBJ1-2; TRBD1 is a possible D gene (6 bases). The CDR3 loop spans 17 amino acids. CDR1 is MDHEN and CDR2 is SYDVKM in the germline V gene. Trimming removed 5 bases at V and 8 bases at J, with 27 bases between. This chain's CDR3 is CASSPIVRDTGIKGYTF. The CDR3 coding sequence is TGTGCCAGCAGTCCGATCGTGAGGGACACCGGTATCAAGGGCTACACCTTC.

DNA for the CDR3: TGCAGTGCTAGGTTGGTTAGCACGGGCACCGGGGAGCTGTTTTTT. Amino acid sequence: CSARLVSTGTGELFF. V is TRBV20-1 and J is TRBJ2-2; D remains unclear. Between the trimmed V and J ends, which lost 3 bases and 4 bases, there was a span of 15 bases. The CDR3 loop spans 15 amino acids. In germline, CDR1 is DFQATT, CDR2 SNEGSKA (reference sequence).

The chain has TRBV20-1 and TRBJ1-5; D gene unclear. CDR3 size: 13 residues. CDR1 and CDR2 from the germline V gene are DFQATT and SNEGSKA (reference sequence). Trimming removed 0 bases at V and 4 bases at J, with 7 bases between. The CDR3 spells CSARDLWNQPQHF. The CDR3 DNA sequence: TGCAGTGCTAGAGATCTATGGAATCAGCCCCAGCATTTT.

J is TRBJ1-4 and V is TRBV6-2 or TRBV6-3; D is possibly TRBD1 (5 bases). The CDR3 loop spans 13 amino acids. V gave up 6 bases and J gave up 4 bases, with 9 bases separating them. In germline, CDR1 is MNHEY, CDR2 SVGEGT. The CDR3 reads CASRGPGNEKLFF. The DNA of the CDR3 is TGTGCCAGCAGGGGACCGGGTAATGAAAAACTGTTTTTT.